This TCR beta chain stems from a study of blood T cells in healthy people across ages. On the study more broadly: Through template switching, about one barcoded beta molecule was captured per two T cells, as measured in model experiments.

General study results and limits: It was not known whether donors were CMV positive (a possible confounder of expanded clonotype changes).

V was clipped by 4 bases and J by 5 bases, with 6 bases between them. The germline gives CDR1 MNHEY, CDR2 SVGAGI. CDR3 length: 12 amino acids. Using a J-beta primer mix together with a sample-barcoded 5' primer, a second PCR was run for roughly 6 to 12 cycles. Template switching added a 12-random-nucleotide identifier to every cDNA molecule. Via MiXCR, TCRdb re-called the 5' RACE reads, giving one row per CDR3 protein. This sample carries 1.8 million or so distinct CDR3 sequences, roughly 43% of them seen once, and the ten largest clones take 23%. A few counts support this clonotype. Its antigen is unidentified. Roughly 10 milliliters of peripheral blood were drawn from each donor.

The rearrangement joins TRBV6-5 to TRBJ1-5, with D unresolved. Sequencing was performed on blood. The receptor comes from a human donor in good health. The CDR3 sequence: CASSWVYQPQHF. In DNA, the CDR3 is TGTGCCAGCAGTTGGGTTTATCAGCCCCAGCATTTT.